This T cell receptor (beta chain) was identified during a study of blood T cell repertoires in COVID-19. Turning to the study itself: COVID-19 samples from acute and convalescent phases originated in the United States, Italy and Spain. The cDNA or gDNA used as material had been derived from T cells, B-cell-depleted T cells, or PBMCs.

V dropped 9 bases and J dropped 0 bases, with 8 bases sitting between them. Germline CDR1 is KGHDR and CDR2 is SFDVKD. The CDR3 loop spans 13 amino acids. Authors' data handling: The authors estimated nucleated cell counts from reference gene primer amplification. Here immunoSEQ multiplex PCR was the method, and the copy in TCRdb shows in-frame clones only, minus some. The D gene and trimming were derived from the DNA, and the V and J assignments and clone size from that table. This table holds about 240,000 clones, roughly 80% found once. V gene TRBV24-1 combines with J gene TRBJ2-1; TRBD1 might be the D (6 bases). This receptor was taken from a woman aged 18-29 years with acute or convalescent COVID-19. Sequencing used peripheral blood. CDR3 DNA sequence: TGTGCCACCTGGGACACCTCCTACAATGAGCAGTTCTTC. Translation gives CATWDTSYNEQFF.